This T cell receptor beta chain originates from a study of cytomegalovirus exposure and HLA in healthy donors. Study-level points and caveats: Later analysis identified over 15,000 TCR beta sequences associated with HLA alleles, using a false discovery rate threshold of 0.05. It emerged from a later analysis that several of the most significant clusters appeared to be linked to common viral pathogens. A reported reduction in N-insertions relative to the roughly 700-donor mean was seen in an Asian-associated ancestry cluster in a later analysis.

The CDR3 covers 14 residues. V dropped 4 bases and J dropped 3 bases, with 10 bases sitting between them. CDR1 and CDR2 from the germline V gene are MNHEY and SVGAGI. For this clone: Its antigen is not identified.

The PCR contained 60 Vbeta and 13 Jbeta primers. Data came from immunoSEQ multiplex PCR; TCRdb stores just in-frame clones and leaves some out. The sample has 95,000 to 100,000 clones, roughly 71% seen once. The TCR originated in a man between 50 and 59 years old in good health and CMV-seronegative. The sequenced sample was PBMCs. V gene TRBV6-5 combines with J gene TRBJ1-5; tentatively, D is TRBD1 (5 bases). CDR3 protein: CASSFQGPNQPQHF. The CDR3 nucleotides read TGTGCCAGCAGTTTTCAGGGCCCCAATCAGCCCCAGCATTTT.